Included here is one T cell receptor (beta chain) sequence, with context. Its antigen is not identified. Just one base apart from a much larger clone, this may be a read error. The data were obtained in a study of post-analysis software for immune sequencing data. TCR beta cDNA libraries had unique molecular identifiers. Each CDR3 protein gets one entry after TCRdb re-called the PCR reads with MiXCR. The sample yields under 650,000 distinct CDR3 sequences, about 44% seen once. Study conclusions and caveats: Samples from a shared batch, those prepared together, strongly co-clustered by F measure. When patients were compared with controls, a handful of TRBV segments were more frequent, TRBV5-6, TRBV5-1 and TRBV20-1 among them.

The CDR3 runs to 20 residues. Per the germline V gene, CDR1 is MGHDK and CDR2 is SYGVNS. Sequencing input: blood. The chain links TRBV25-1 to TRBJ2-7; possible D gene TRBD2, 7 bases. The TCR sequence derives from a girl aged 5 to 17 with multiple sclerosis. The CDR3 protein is CTSSGGPSGKFLRSSYEQYF. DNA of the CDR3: TGTACCAGCAGTGGGGGGCCCAGCGGGAAGTTCCTGAGGAGCTCCTACGAGCAGTACTTC.